One and the same sample provided the 18 T cell receptor beta chains below, sequenced in a study of OX40 agonist ivuxolimab in advanced cancers. Clones were read by immunoSEQ multiplex PCR, and TCRdb kept only the in-frame ones, dropping some. Of about 130,000 clones listed, approximately 90% are singletons. Sequenced material: CD4+ or CD8+ T cells sorted from blood, taken in a trial of the OX40 agonist ivuxolimab. Receptors were obtained from an adult with an advanced solid tumor such as melanoma, head and neck, liver or kidney cancer.

This chain connects TRBV28 to TRBJ2-7, with D tentatively TRBD2 (6 bases). The CDR3 covers 14 residues. V was cut by 4 bases and J by 3 bases, with 13 bases left in between. The V gene's germline CDR1 is MDHEN and CDR2 SYDVKM. CDR3 sequence reads: CASSSVREYYEQYF. The CDR3 DNA is TGTGCCAGCAGTTCTGTTCGGGAGTACTACGAGCAGTACTTC.

This clone came up a few times. The rearrangement uses TRBV9 and TRBJ2-7; D might be TRBD1 (6 bases). The germline gives CDR1 SGDLS, CDR2 YYNGEE. Trimming removed 3 bases at V and 0 bases at J, with 13 bases between. The CDR3 loop spans 15 amino acids. CDR3: CASSALDSDSYEQYF. CDR3 coding DNA: TGTGCCAGCAGCGCCCTGGACAGCGACTCCTACGAGCAGTACTTC.

This chain links TRBV11-2 with TRBJ2-5; no firm D call. V lost 1 base to trimming and J lost 3 bases, with 6 bases between them. This CDR3 comprises 13 residues. CDR1 and CDR2 from the germline V gene are SGHAT and FQNNGV. This CDR3 reads CASSLGQKETQYF. The CDR3 DNA is TGTGCCAGCAGCTTAGGGCAGAAAGAGACCCAGTACTTC.

The V gene is TRBV11-2, the J gene TRBJ1-1; maybe TRBD1 (5 bases). The CDR3 covers 14 residues. Per the germline V gene, CDR1 is SGHAT and CDR2 is FQNNGV. V lost 4 bases, J lost 5 bases, and 14 bases lay in between. The CDR3 reads CASSSGGDWTEAFF. The CDR3 DNA reads as TGTGCCAGCAGCTCGGGGGGGGATTGGACTGAAGCTTTCTTT. The entire variable domain, with the rest obtained from reference TRBV11-2 and TRBJ1-1, is as follows: EAGVAQSPRYKIIEKRQSVAFWCNPISGHATLYWYQQILGQGPKLLIQFQNNGVVDDSQLPKDRFSAERLKGVDSTLKIQPAKLEDSAVYLCASSSGGDWTEAFFGQGTRLTVV.

V gene TRBV28 combines with J gene TRBJ2-1, with TRBD2 matching 8 bases. The CDR3 has 17 residues. CDR1 and CDR2 from the germline V gene are MDHEN and SYDVKM. J was trimmed by 0 bases and V by 3 bases; bases with no gene match: 7. The chain's CDR3 is CASSFHPGLGSYNEQFF. CDR3 DNA: TGTGCCAGCAGTTTTCATCCGGGACTAGGCTCCTACAATGAGCAGTTCTTC.

The chain recombines TRBV19 with TRBJ2-1; D might be TRBD1 (6 bases). In germline, CDR1 is LNHDA, CDR2 SQIVND (reference sequence). CDR3 length: 14 amino acids. Trimming removed 5 bases at V and 1 base at J, with 9 bases between. The CDR3 DNA follows: TGTGCCAGTAGTCAACAGGGATCCTACAATGAGCAGTTCTTC. Its translation is CASSQQGSYNEQFF.

This clone showed up just once. The chain joins TRBV4-3 to TRBJ2-3; no definite D call. Germline V gives CDR1 LGHNA, CDR2 YSLEER. Trimming left V 0 bases short and J 3 bases short, with 7 bases between. The CDR3 covers 14 residues. CDR3 residues: CASSQDLRTDTQYF. CDR3 DNA sequence: TGCGCCAGCAGCCAAGACTTGCGGACAGATACGCAGTATTTT.

This chain connects TRBV28 to TRBJ1-4; possible D gene TRBD1, 6 bases. The CDR3 is 14 residues long. The germline V and J ends were trimmed by 1 base and 6 bases, with 9 bases remaining between them. Germline CDR1 and CDR2: MDHEN and SYDVKM. The CDR3 DNA reads TGTGCCAGCAGTTTATCGGGGGGCGATGAAAAACTGTTTTTT. This gives the protein CASSLSGGDEKLFF.

The chain uses TRBV6-1 and TRBJ2-1, with D unclear. CDR3 length equals 14 residues. Germline-derived CDR1 and CDR2 are MNHNS and SASEGT. The V end lost 8 bases, the J end lost 9 bases, and 20 bases lay between the germline ends. The DNA of the CDR3 is TGTGCCAGCGAGCTCGACGGCCCCGTAGGTGAGCAGTTCTTC. This encodes CASELDGPVGEQFF.

As DNA, the CDR3 is TGTGCCAGCAGCGACAGGGCTGAAAAACTGTTTTTT. Protein product: CASSDRAEKLFF. The rearrangement links TRBV6-1 to TRBJ1-4, with 7 nucleotides matching TRBD1. With V trimmed by 6 bases and J by 7 bases, 2 bases remained unmatched. This CDR3 has 12 residues. Germline-derived CDR1 and CDR2 are MNHNS and SASEGT.

The V and J genes are TRBV28 and TRBJ1-2; D unclear. This CDR3 has 13 amino acids. V shed 3 bases and J shed 8 bases, with 13 bases lying between them. CDR1 and CDR2 from the germline V gene are MDHEN and SYDVKM. CDR3 residues: CASSLASGLGYTF. CDR3 DNA: TGTGCCAGCAGTTTGGCGTCGGGGTTAGGCTACACCTTC.

This clone was seen a single time. The chain has TRBV7-8 and TRBJ1-1; unclear D gene. Trimming removed 4 bases at V and 2 bases at J, with 5 bases between. This CDR3 is built from 12 residues. CDR1 and CDR2 from the germline V gene are SGHVS and FQNEAQ. The CDR3 region is CASSWINTEAFF. The CDR3 bases are TGTGCCAGCAGCTGGATTAACACTGAAGCTTTCTTT.

In nucleotides, the CDR3 is TGCGCCAGCAGCTTGGCGGCAGGCATTACACACAATGAGCAGTTCTTC. Protein: CASSLAAGITHNEQFF. The chain combines TRBV5-1 with TRBJ2-1; no clear D. CDR3 length equals 16 residues. V was clipped by 0 bases and J by 5 bases, with 15 bases between them. CDR1 and CDR2 from the germline V gene are SGHRS and YFSETQ.

The chain combines TRBV5-1 with TRBJ2-7; 9 nucleotides agree with TRBD2. The V gene's germline CDR1 is SGHRS and CDR2 YFSETQ. This CDR3 has 14 residues. The V gene end was trimmed by 0 bases and the J gene end by 5 bases; junction bases not matched to a gene: 3. The CDR3 reads CASSLVAGADEQYF. The DNA of the CDR3 is TGCGCCAGCAGCTTGGTAGCGGGAGCCGACGAGCAGTACTTC.

CDR3 amino acids: CARSLGLDSYNEQFF. The CDR3 DNA sequence: TGTGCCAGAAGCTTGGGGTTAGACTCCTACAATGAGCAGTTCTTC. This chain uses TRBV5-3 with TRBJ2-1; the D is unclear. TRBV5-3 is annotated as an ORF whose role is uncertain. V was pared by 0 bases and J by 0 bases, with 7 bases between. This CDR3 is 15 amino acids long.

The rearrangement links TRBV9 to TRBJ1-1, with a possible D match to TRBD1 (6 bases). The CDR3 extends over 15 amino acids. Trimming took off 2 bases at V and 1 base at J, with 12 bases between the two ends. Germline V lookup: CDR1 SGDLS, CDR2 YYNGEE. The CDR3 protein is CASSVNQGQNTEAFF. The CDR3 region has the DNA TGTGCCAGCAGCGTCAACCAGGGACAGAACACTGAAGCTTTCTTT.

The gene calls are TRBV7-2 and TRBJ2-7; 8 nucleotides line up with TRBD1. J lost 4 bases, V lost 4 bases, and 6 bases had no gene match. Per the germline V gene, CDR1 is SGHTA and CDR2 is FQGNSA. The CDR3 has 14 amino acids. The CDR3 is CASSSGQGGYEQYF. CDR3 bases: TGTGCCAGCAGCTCTGGACAGGGAGGTTACGAGCAGTACTTC.

The chain links TRBV7-3 to TRBJ2-1; D assignment may be TRBD1 or TRBD2 (5 bases each). Trimming pared 2 bases from V and 8 bases from J, leaving 13 bases between. The CDR3 has 14 amino acids. Germline CDR1 SGHTA, CDR2 FQGTGA. The CDR3 protein is CASSLSSRDDEQFF. The DNA of the CDR3 is TGTGCCAGCAGCTTATCGAGCAGGGACGATGAGCAGTTCTTC.